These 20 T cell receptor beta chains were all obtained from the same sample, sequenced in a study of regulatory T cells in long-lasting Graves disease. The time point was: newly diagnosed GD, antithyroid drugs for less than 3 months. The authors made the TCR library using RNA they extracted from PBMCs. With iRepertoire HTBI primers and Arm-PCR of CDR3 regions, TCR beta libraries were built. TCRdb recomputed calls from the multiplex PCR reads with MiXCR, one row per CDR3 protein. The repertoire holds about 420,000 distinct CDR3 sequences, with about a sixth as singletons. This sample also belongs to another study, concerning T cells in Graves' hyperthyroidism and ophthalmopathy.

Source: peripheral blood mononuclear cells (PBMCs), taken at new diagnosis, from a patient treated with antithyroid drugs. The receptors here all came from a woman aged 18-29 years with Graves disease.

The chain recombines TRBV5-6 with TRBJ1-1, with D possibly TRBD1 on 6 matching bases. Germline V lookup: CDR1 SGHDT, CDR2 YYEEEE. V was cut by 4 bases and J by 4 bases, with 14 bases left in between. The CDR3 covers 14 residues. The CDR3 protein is CASSTGFRATEAFF. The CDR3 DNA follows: TGTGCCAGCAGCACAGGGTTTAGGGCCACTGAAGCTTTCTTT.

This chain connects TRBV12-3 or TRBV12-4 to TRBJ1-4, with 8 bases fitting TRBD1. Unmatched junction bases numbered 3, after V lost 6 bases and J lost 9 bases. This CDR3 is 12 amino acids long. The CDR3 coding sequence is TGTGCCAGCAGCCAGGGGGCTCAAAAACTGTTTTTT. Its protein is CASSQGAQKLFF.

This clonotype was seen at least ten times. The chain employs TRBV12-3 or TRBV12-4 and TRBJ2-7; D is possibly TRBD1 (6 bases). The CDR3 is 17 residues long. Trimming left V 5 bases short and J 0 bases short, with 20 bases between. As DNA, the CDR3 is TGTGCCAGCAGTCCATACCGCGACAGGACCCACTCCTACGAGCAGTACTTC. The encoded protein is CASSPYRDRTHSYEQYF.

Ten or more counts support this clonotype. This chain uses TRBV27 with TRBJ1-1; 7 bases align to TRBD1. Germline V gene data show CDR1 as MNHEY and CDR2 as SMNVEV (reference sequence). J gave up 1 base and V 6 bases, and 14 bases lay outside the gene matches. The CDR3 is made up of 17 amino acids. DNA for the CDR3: TGTGCCAGCAGGCAATCTCCGGGACAGAGCTGGAACACTGAAGCTTTCTTT. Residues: CASRQSPGQSWNTEAFF.

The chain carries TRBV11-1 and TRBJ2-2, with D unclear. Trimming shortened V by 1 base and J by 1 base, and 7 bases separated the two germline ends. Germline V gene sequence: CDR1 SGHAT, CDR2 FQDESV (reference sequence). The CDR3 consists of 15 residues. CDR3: CASSLVGRNTGELFF. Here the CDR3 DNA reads TGTGCCAGCAGCTTAGTTGGCAGGAACACCGGGGAGCTGTTTTTT.

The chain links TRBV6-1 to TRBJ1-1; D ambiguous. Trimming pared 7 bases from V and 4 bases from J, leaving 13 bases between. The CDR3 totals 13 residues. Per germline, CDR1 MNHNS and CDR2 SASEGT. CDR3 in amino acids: CASILREGTEAFF. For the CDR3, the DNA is TGTGCCAGCATCCTCCGAGAGGGCACTGAAGCTTTCTTT.

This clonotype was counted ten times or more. In DNA form, the CDR3 reads TGTGCCAGCAGCTTAATACCGGGACAGGGGGTAGAAAGGATGAACACTGAAGCTTTCTTT. Encoded protein: CASSLIPGQGVERMNTEAFF. This chain joins TRBV5-5 and TRBJ1-1; 11 nucleotides agree with TRBD1. CDR1 is SGHKS and CDR2 is YYEKEE in the germline V gene (reference sequence). V shed 2 bases and J 0 bases; nucleotides not matched to a gene: 15. CDR3 length: 20 residues.

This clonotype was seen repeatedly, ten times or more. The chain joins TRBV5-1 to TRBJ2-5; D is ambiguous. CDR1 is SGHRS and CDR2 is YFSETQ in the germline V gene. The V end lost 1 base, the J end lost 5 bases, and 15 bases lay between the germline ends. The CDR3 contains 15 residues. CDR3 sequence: CASSLSGNQLETQYF. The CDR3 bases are TGCGCCAGCAGCTTGTCGGGTAATCAGTTGGAGACCCAGTACTTC.

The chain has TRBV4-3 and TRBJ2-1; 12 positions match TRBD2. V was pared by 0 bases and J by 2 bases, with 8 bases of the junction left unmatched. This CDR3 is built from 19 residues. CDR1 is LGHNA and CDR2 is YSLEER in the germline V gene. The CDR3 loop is CASSQEWLAGGTPYNEQFF. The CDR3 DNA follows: TGCGCCAGCAGCCAAGAATGGCTAGCGGGAGGGACGCCCTACAATGAGCAGTTCTTC.

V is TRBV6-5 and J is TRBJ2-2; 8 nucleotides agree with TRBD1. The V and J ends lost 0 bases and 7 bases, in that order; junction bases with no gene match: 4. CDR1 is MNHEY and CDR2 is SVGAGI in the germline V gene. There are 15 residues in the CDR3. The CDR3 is CASSYSSGGGGELFF. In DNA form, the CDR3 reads TGTGCCAGCAGTTACTCGTCAGGGGGCGGCGGGGAGCTGTTTTTT.

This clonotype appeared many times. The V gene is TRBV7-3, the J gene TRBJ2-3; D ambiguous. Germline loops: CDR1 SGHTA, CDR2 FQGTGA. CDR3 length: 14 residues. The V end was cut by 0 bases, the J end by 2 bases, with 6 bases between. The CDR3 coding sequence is TGTGCCAGCAGCTTAACAGTAGTCACAGATACGCAGTATTTT. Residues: CASSLTVVTDTQYF.

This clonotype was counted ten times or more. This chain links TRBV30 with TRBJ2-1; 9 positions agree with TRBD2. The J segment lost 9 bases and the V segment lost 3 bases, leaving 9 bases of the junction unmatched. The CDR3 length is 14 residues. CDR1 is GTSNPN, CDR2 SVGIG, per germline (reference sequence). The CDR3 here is CAWRMLAGIGEQFF. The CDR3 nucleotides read TGTGCCTGGAGAATGCTAGCGGGAATAGGTGAGCAGTTCTTC.

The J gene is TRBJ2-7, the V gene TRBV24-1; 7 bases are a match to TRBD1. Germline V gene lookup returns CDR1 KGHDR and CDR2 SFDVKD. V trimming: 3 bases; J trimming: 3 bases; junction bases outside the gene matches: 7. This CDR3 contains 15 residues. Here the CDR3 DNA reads TGTGCCACCAGTGATGGGACAGACTCTTTCTACGAGCAGTACTTC. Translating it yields CATSDGTDSFYEQYF.

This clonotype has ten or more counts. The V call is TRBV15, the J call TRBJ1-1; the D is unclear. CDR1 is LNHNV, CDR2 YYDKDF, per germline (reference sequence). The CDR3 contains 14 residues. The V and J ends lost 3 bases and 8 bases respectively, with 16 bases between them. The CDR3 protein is CATSSAGLGGEAFF. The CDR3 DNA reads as TGTGCCACCAGCAGCGCCGGTCTCGGCGGGGAAGCTTTCTTT.

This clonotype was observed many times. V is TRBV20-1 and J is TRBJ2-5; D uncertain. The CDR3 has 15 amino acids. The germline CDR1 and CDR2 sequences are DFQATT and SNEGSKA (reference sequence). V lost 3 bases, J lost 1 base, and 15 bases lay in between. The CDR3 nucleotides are TGCAGTGCTAGCCCGCGGAGAGCCCGCCAAGAGACCCAGTACTTC. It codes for CSASPRRARQETQYF.

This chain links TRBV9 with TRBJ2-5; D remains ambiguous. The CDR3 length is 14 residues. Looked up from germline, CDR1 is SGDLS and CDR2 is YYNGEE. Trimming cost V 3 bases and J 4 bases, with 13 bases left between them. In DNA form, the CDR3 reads TGTGCCAGCAGCGCGGGCCCCCTAGGAGAGACCCAGTACTTC. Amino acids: CASSAGPLGETQYF. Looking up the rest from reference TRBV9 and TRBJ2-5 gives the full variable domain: DSGVTQTPKHLITATGQRVTLRCSPRSGDLSVYWYQQSLDQGLQFLIQYYNGEERAKGNILERFSAQQFPDLHSELNLSSLELGDSALYFCASSAGPLGETQYFGPGTRLLVL.

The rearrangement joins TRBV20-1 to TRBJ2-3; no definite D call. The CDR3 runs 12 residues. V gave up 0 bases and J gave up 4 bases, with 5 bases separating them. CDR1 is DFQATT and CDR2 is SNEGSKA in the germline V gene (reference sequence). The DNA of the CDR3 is TGCAGTGCTAGAGATAAGGCAGATACGCAGTATTTT. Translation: CSARDKADTQYF.

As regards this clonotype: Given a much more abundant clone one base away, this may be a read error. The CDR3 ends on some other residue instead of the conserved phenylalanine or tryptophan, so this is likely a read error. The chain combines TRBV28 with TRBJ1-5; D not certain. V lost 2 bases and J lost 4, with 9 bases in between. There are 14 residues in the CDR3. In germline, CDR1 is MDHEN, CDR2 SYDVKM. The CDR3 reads CASSLNGNNQPQHL. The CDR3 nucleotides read TGTGCCAGCAGTTTAAATGGAAATAATCAGCCCCAGCATCTT.

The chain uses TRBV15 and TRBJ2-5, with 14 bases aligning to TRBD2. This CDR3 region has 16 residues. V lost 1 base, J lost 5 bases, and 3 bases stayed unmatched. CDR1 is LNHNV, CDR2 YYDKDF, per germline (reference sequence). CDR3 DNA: TGTGCCACCAGCAGAGGGACTAGCGGGAGGATCGAGACCCAGTACTTC. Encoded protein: CATSRGTSGRIETQYF.

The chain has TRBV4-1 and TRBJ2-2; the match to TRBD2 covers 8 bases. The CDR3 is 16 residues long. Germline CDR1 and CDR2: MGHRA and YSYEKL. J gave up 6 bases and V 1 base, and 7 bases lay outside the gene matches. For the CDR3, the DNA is TGCGCCAGCAGCCAAGGCTCCAGCGGGAGTGCCGGGGAGCTGTTTTTT. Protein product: CASSQGSSGSAGELFF.